This T cell receptor (beta chain) is from a study of cytomegalovirus exposure and HLA in healthy donors. Study-wide points: In a later analysis, approximately 15,000 TCR beta sequences were associated with HLA alleles at 0.05 false discovery rate. A later analysis showed HLA-associated TCR beta chains outstripping equally common others in clonal expansion. Earlier analysis looked at TCR beta V segments, and most were productive about 90% or about 30% of the time.

Primers: 60 Vbeta forward and 13 Jbeta reverse. Measured with immunoSEQ multiplex PCR; TCRdb has only the in-frame clones, and not every one. The table records 170,000 or so clones, about 79% of them present only once. Germline values: CDR1 SGHRS, CDR2 YFSETQ. The trim removed 3 bases at V and 7 bases at J, leaving 8 bases unmatched. The CDR3 has 15 amino acids. A note on this clone: Antigen specificity is unknown.

Sequences were obtained from PBMCs. The gene calls are TRBV5-1 and TRBJ1-4; TRBD1 aligns across 8 bases. The clonotype comes from a man aged 45 to 65 in good health and CMV-seropositive. CDR3 coding DNA: TGCGCCAGCAGCTCACAGGGGGGTCTTGGTGAAAAACTGTTTTTT. This encodes CASSSQGGLGEKLFF.